This T cell receptor (beta chain) appears in the sequencing data of a study of T cell repertoires in cytomegalovirus infection. Overall study context: As its CMV epitopes, the study selected recently identified HLA-C-restricted and well-studied HLA-B-restricted targets. CMV infection plus the matching HLA type was flagged by public TCR beta signatures.

TCRdb redid the calling of the reads with MiXCR, one entry per CDR3 protein. The sample includes about 700,000 distinct CDR3 sequences, about 30% of them seen just once. V gave up 6 bases and J gave up 5 bases, with 17 bases separating them. The CDR3 length is 15 residues. Study-level results: Dominating the ex vivo response were TCR beta clonotypes that were CMV-specific and HLA-C-restricted. Of the TCR beta families, the public ones yielded a cumulative frequency that identified carriers of CMV plus the relevant HLA.

Of note for this clonotype: Its specificity is unknown.

Sequenced material: cultured PBMCs, taken from culture after CMV antigen stimulation. The gene calls are TRBV12-3 or TRBV12-4 and TRBJ1-5; D not resolved. This TCR came from a human donor in good health (CMV status not recorded). Some clones in this sample may be carry-over from other donors' samples. Written as DNA, the CDR3 is TGTGCCAGCAGCCCCCTCGGGAGCACGGATCAGCCCCAGCATTTT. As protein: CASSPLGSTDQPQHF.